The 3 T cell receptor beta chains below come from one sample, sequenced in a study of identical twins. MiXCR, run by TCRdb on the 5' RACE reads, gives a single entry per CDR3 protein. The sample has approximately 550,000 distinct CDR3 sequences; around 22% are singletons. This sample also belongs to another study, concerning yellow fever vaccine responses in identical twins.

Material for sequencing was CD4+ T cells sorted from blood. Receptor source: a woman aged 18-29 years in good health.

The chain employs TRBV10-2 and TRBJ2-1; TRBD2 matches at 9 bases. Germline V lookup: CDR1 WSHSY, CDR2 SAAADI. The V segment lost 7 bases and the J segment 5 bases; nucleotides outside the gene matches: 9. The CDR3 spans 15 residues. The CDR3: CASTFEGTSNNEQFF. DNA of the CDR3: TGCGCCAGCACCTTCGAAGGGACTAGCAACAATGAGCAGTTCTTC.

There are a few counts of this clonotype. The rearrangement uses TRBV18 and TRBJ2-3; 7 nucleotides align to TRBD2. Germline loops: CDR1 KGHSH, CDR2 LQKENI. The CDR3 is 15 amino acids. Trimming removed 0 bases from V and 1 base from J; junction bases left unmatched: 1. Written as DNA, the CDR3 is TGTGCCAGCTCACCACCCACTAGCGGCACAGATACGCAGTATTTT. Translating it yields CASSPPTSGTDTQYF. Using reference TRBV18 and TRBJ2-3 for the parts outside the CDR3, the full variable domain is NAGVMQNPRHLVRRRGQEARLRCSPMKGHSHVYWYRQLPEEGLKFMVYLQKENIIDESGMPKERFSAEFPKEGPSILRIQQVVRGDSAAYFCASSPPTSGTDTQYFGPGTRLTVL.

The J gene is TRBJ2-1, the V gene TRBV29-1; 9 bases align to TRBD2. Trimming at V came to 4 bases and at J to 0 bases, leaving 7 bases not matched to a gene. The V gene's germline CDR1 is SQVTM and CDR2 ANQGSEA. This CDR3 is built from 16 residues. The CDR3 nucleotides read TGCAGCGTTGGTCGGCTAGCGGGGCCCTCCTACAATGAGCAGTTCTTC. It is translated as CSVGRLAGPSYNEQFF.